This TCR beta chain was obtained from a study of blood T cell repertoires in COVID-19 (dated by TCRdb to the early 2020s). About the full investigation: Samples from collaborators originated in the United States, Italy and Spain and spanned both the acute and convalescent phases of COVID-19. The material from the prospective study consisted of cDNA or gDNA derived from T cells, B-cell-depleted T cells, or PBMCs. Deeply sampled blood TCRbeta repertoires from subjects exposed to, actively infected with, or recovered from COVID-19 were included in the dataset. A freely available public database, intended as a resource for researchers studying the immune response to SARS-CoV-2, is where the repertoires were released. Samples came from the ongoing ImmuneRACE study (first 160 participants) plus 1,254 subjects from 6 global collaborators. Nearly every sample came with metadata listing a de-identified subject ID, COVID-19 status, age in years and sex. HLA class I and class II types, where available, came from metadata supplied by the sample provider rather than from assay-based typing.

This clone was recorded a few times. Its specific antigen is unknown. No much larger clone exists at a distance of one base, and base qualities are not known. Enrolling through a virtual design, the prospective study's participants ranged in age from roughly 18 to 90 years and lived across roughly 23 United States geographic areas. In the prospective study, cohorts were assigned on the basis of participant-reported clinical history obtained from a screening survey and a study questionnaire. ImmuneRACE Cohort 3 recovered participants were defined by two consecutive negative NP/OP PCR tests, healthcare professional clearance, or symptom resolution. In the prospective study, whole blood, serum and a nasopharyngeal or oropharyngeal swab were collected from each participant by mobile phlebotomists. Prospective study participants could optionally give additional blood draws and questionnaires over a 2-month period. Before DNA extraction, blood samples from the prospective study were shipped at room temperature or frozen.

Broad study findings and their caveats: The amount of clinical and demographic metadata varied by source and participant and was provided uncurated.

TCRbeta CDR3 regions were amplified from genomic DNA by means of the immunoSEQ Assay, a bias-controlled multiplex PCR. From the authors' description of their analysis: Within the assay, amplification of reference gene primers was used to estimate how many nucleated cells each sample contained. Sequence reads were collapsed and filtered to measure the absolute abundance of every unique TCRbeta CDR3 rearrangement. For each sample, productive Simpson clonality was calculated as the square root of Simpson's diversity index across productive rearrangements. TCRdb limited this immuneACCESS table to in-frame rearrangements with V and J called. A share of clones is missing; checked studies link under half to unresolved V genes, and the rest is unexplained. V and J calls and clone size are given by that table; D and trimming were obtained from the DNA. The sample table contains around 300,000 clones; only one count was recorded for around nine tenths of them. Approximately 2.4% of the sample lies in the top ten.

The germline V gene provides CDR1 SGHAT and CDR2 FQNNGV. V loses 5 bases of germline sequence and J loses 0 bases, and the interval between the two ends is 19 bases. The CDR3, cysteine through phenylalanine, is 18 amino acids long. The sequence is cut down to CDR3 DNA, 54 bases in frame from base 1. What was sequenced was PBMCs or T cells enriched from blood (not recorded which). Recombination connected TRBV11-2 to TRBJ2-2; the D segment cannot be called with confidence. The sequence was obtained from a woman aged 18-29 years who had recovered from COVID-19. CDR3 protein: CASSAFPRGIPNTGELFF. The base sequence is TGTGCCAGCAGCGCATTCCCCCGCGGTATCCCGAACACCGGGGAGCTGTTTTTT.